The 2 T cell receptor beta chains reported below all come from one sample, sequenced in a study of human thymus T cells. Clones were sequenced by immunoSEQ multiplex PCR, and TCRdb holds only the in-frame ones, with some missing. The sample holds 120,000 or so clones; around 96% are singletons and the top ten take 0.02% to 0.03%. In corrective heart surgery, resections were taken, and these provided the thymus tissue. The sequenced material came from thymus tissue. The receptors originated from a boy under two years old with a congenital heart defect but otherwise immunologically healthy.

The V call is TRBV10-3, the J call TRBJ2-7, with 7 nucleotides matching TRBD2. With V trimmed by 8 bases and J by 2 bases, 6 bases remained unmatched. CDR1 and CDR2 from the germline V gene are ENHRY and SYGVKD. The CDR3 loop spans 13 amino acids. The CDR3 region has the DNA TGTGCCATCGCCACTAGCGCGCCCTACGAGCAGTACTTC. It codes for CAIATSAPYEQYF.

The chain carries TRBV5-1 and TRBJ2-3; no definite D call. The CDR3 length is 14 residues. The V gene lost 4 bases and the J gene lost 5 bases, with 14 bases spanning the gap. Germline CDR1 and CDR2: SGHRS and YFSETQ. CDR3 sequence: CASSPEIGRDTQYF. Written as DNA, the CDR3 is TGCGCCAGCAGCCCGGAGATAGGCAGAGATACGCAGTATTTT.